This T cell receptor (beta chain) was recovered during a study of beta chain features in type 1 diabetes. Across the whole study: Healthy donors and patients showed comparable age, gender and cell yields.

General study results and limits: Researchers report that Type 1 diabetes patients had moderately but significantly shorter TCRB CDR3s across all four CD4+ subsets.

Trimming removed 4 bases from V and 5 bases from J; junction bases left unmatched: 7. The germline V gene encodes CDR1 SGDLS and CDR2 YYNGEE. CDR3 length equals 14 residues. Of the isolated RNA, all was reverse transcribed, and so the sequenced material was expressed TCRB transcripts. Data came from immunoSEQ multiplex PCR; TCRdb stores just in-frame clones and leaves some out. The sample gives about 900,000 clones, 15% to 20% of which show up once; 0.02% to 0.025% is in the top ten. Only a few counts were recorded for this clone. Its specificity is not known. A sort by CD45RO/CCR7/CD25/CD127/CD95/CD27 yielded CD4+ naive, central memory, regulatory and stem cell-like memory cells. Sorted populations all had greater than 98% purity.

Sequencing used naive CD4+ T cells from blood. The source of this sequence is a woman under 30 in good health. V is TRBV9 and J is TRBJ2-3; 7 bases map to TRBD1. CDR3 amino acids: CASSHGTDEDTQYF. The CDR3 DNA sequence: TGTGCCAGCAGCCACGGGACAGATGAAGATACGCAGTATTTT.